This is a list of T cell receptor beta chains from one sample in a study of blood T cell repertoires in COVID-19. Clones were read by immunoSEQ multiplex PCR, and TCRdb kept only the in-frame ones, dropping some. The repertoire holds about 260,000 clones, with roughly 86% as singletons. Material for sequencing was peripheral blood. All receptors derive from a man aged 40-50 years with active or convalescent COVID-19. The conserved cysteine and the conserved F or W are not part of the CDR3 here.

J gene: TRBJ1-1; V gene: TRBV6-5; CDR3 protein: ASSQGMNTEAF
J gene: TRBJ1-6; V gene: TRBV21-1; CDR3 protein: ASSKVRAGGYNSPLH
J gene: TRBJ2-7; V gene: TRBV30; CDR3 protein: AWSRRYEQY
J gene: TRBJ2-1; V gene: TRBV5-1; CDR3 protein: ASSLESSGGKTYNEQF
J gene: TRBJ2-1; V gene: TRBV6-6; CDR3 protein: ASRPSDRASYNEQF
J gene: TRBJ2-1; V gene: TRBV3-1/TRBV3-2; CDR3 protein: ASSHQTGGRPYNEQF
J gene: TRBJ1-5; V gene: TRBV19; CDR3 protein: ASSHNQRGLSQPQH
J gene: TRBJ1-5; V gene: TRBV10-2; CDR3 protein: ASTPPGGGSQPQH
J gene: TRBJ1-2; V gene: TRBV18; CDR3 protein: ASSPSPGGPTNYGYT
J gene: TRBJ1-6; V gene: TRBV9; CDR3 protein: ASSVEGSYNSPLH
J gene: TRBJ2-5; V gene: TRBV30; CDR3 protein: AWSRRGGPRETQY
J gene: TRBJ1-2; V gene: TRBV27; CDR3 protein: ASSRGTVYGYT
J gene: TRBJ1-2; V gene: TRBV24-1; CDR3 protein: ATSVGLFYGYT
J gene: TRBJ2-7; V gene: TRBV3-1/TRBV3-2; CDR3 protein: ASSQLGGAEQY
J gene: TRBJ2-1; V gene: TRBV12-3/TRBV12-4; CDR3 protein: ASKGGTNNEQF
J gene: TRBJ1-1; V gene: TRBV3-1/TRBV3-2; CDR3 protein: ASSPYHGTEAF
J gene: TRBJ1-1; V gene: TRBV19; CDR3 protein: ASSITPQNAEAF
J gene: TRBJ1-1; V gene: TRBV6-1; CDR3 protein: ASSETWRQGVNEAF
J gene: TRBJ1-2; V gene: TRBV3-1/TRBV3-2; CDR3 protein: ASSQGDRDHGYT
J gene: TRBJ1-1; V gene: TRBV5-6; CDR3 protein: ASTPGGRTEAF
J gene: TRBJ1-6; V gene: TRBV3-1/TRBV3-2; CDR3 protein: ASSQDRGSGPLH
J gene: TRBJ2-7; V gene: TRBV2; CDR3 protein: ASTGEKAGVTYEQY
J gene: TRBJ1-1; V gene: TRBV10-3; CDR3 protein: AISDPTLGRAEAF
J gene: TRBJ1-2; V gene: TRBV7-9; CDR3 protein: ASTPGGGSVSGYT
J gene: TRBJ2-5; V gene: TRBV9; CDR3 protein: ASSVASGGDQETQY
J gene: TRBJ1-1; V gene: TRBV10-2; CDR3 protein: ASSDPAGANTEAF